Listed below are T cell receptor beta chains from one sample, sequenced in a study of memory CD4+ T cells and cytomegalovirus serostatus. Measured with immunoSEQ multiplex PCR; TCRdb has only the in-frame clones, and not every one. The sample has about 38,000 clones, roughly 78% seen once. The sequencing sample was made of memory CD4+ T cells from blood. The source of these receptors is an adult in good health and CMV-seropositive. Each CDR3 is given with its conserved first and last residue. The D gene is left open where the match is weak. Clone sizes are given selectively: once, few, many, or a class where the clone is expanded.

TRBJ2-7	.	.	TRBV5-6	CASSFRQDSYEQYF	TGTGCCAGCAGCTTTCGACAGGACTCCTACGAGCAGTACTTC
TRBJ2-1	.	.	TRBV10-2	CASSETSEQFF	TGCGCCAGCAGTGAGACGTCAGAGCAGTTCTTC
TRBJ1-1	TRBD1	.	TRBV5-1	CASSPGAQGGMFAFF	TGCGCCAGCAGCCCAGGGGCGCAGGGGGGTATGTTTGCTTTCTTT
TRBJ1-1	TRBD1	.	TRBV27	CASSSRGPGGGSAEAFF	TGTGCCAGCAGTTCCCGGGGCCCAGGGGGCGGGAGCGCTGAAGCTTTCTTT
TRBJ2-3	.	few	TRBV11-2	CASSPGTGTDTQYF	TGTGCCAGCAGCCCCGGGACGGGCACAGATACGCAGTATTTT
TRBJ2-1	.	.	TRBV5-1	CASSLAGASYNEQFF	TGCGCCAGCAGCTTGGCCGGGGCTTCCTACAATGAGCAGTTCTTC
TRBJ2-1	TRBD2	.	TRBV6-5	CASSGTSVEQFF	TGTGCCAGCTCTGGGACTAGCGTTGAGCAGTTCTTC
TRBJ2-7	.	.	TRBV9	CASSQDGEQYF	TGTGCCAGCAGTCAGGACGGGGAGCAGTACTTC
TRBJ2-2	TRBD1	.	TRBV5-5	CASSSGAGQGDTGELFF	TGTGCCAGCAGCTCCGGGGCGGGACAGGGTGACACCGGGGAGCTGTTTTTT
TRBJ1-5	.	few	TRBV2	CASRGLSNQPQHF	TGTGCCAGCAGGGGTTTGAGCAATCAGCCCCAGCATTTT
TRBJ1-1	.	.	TRBV9	CASSVGAGDNTEAFF	TGTGCCAGCAGCGTAGGGGCAGGGGATAACACTGAAGCTTTCTTT
TRBJ1-1	TRBD1	.	TRBV11-2	CASSLGQGRAFF	TGTGCCAGCAGCCTAGGACAGGGGAGGGCTTTCTTT
TRBJ2-5	TRBD1	.	TRBV4-3	CASSQVGTGDKTQYF	TGCGCCAGCAGCCAAGTCGGGACAGGGGATAAGACCCAGTACTTC
TRBJ1-1	.	once	TRBV29-1	CSVVDPGTEAFF	TGCAGCGTCGTAGACCCGGGCACTGAAGCTTTCTTT
TRBJ1-3	.	.	TRBV19	CASSIIHPGATGNTIYF	TGTGCCAGTAGTATCATTCATCCTGGGGCTACTGGAAACACCATATATTTT
TRBJ2-7	.	.	TRBV5-6	CASSIGTYKAYEQYF	TGTGCCAGCAGCATAGGGACTTATAAAGCCTACGAGCAGTACTTC
TRBJ1-2	TRBD1	.	TRBV6-6	CASSQGTGAGYGYTF	TGTGCCAGCAGTCAGGGGACAGGGGCGGGCTATGGCTACACCTTC
TRBJ2-7	.	.	TRBV18	CASSAAAYEQYF	TGTGCCAGCTCAGCGGCGGCTTACGAGCAGTACTTC
TRBJ2-3	TRBD1	.	TRBV29-1	CSADRSGDTQYF	TGCAGCGCGGACAGGAGCGGAGATACGCAGTATTTT
TRBJ2-7	.	.	TRBV28	CASSFAASYEQYF	TGTGCCAGCAGTTTCGCCGCCTCCTACGAGCAGTACTTC
TRBJ2-7	.	.	TRBV7-3	CASSLSGLPSYEQYF	TGTGCCAGCAGCTTATCGGGCTTACCCTCCTACGAGCAGTACTTC
TRBJ2-6	.	once	TRBV4-3	CASSQEPAEGANVLTF	TGCGCCAGCAGCCAAGAACCGGCAGAGGGGGCCAACGTCCTGACTTTC
TRBJ1-1	.	few	TRBV6-6	CASSSFPGNTEAFF	TGTGCCAGCAGTTCGTTCCCAGGGAACACTGAAGCTTTCTTT
TRBJ2-2	TRBD1	.	TRBV5-1	CASSHQGANTGELFF	TGCGCCAGCAGCCATCAGGGGGCGAACACCGGGGAGCTGTTTTTT
TRBJ1-5	TRBD1	.	TRBV19	CASSIEGTGALGPPQHF	TGTGCCAGTAGTATAGAAGGGACAGGGGCCCTTGGACCGCCCCAGCATTTT
TRBJ1-5	.	few	TRBV7-9	CASSRAGGGQPQHF	TGTGCCAGCAGCCGTGCGGGGGGAGGGCAGCCCCAGCATTTT
TRBJ1-1	.	.	TRBV19	CASSKNRRTNTEAFF	TGTGCCAGTAGTAAAAACAGGAGAACGAACACTGAAGCTTTCTTT
TRBJ2-1	TRBD2	.	TRBV25-1	CASSEYGSGRAGNEQFF	TGTGCCAGCAGTGAATATGGTAGCGGGAGGGCAGGGAATGAGCAGTTCTTC
TRBJ2-7	TRBD2	.	TRBV4-3	CASSQDWTSPTAEQYF	TGCGCCAGCAGCCAAGATTGGACTAGCCCAACCGCCGAGCAGTACTTC
TRBJ2-5	TRBD1	.	TRBV7-2	CASSANRGKETQYF	TGTGCCAGCAGCGCCAACAGGGGGAAGGAGACCCAGTACTTC
TRBJ2-7	TRBD2	.	TRBV7-2	CASSLGAGGISYEQYF	TGTGCCAGCAGCTTAGGGGCGGGGGGCATCTCCTACGAGCAGTACTTC